Listed below are T cell receptor beta chains from one sample, sequenced in a study of blood T cells in healthy people across ages. TCRdb analysed the 5' RACE reads with MiXCR anew, one entry per CDR3 protein. The table lists about a million distinct CDR3 sequences, around two fifths of them singletons. The sample was blood. These TCRs come from a man aged 18 to 29 in good health. Each CDR3 is given with its conserved first and last residue. D genes are given only for firm matches. Rows give clone size only sometimes, using once, few, many, or a class for an expanded clone.

j_call,d_call,v_call,clone_size,cdr3_aa,cdr3_nt
TRBJ1-4,NA,TRBV3-1,NA,CASSQPKGKPFF,TGTGCCAGCAGCCAACCGAAAGGAAAACCGTTTTTT
TRBJ1-2,TRBD1,TRBV12-3/TRBV12-4,few,CASSFRRGTGFNYGYTF,TGTGCCAGCAGTTTTAGGAGGGGGACAGGGTTTAACTATGGCTACACCTTC
TRBJ1-2,NA,TRBV4-2,once,CASSQDMTKHDYGYTF,TGTGCCAGCAGCCAAGATATGACCAAACACGACTATGGCTACACCTTC
TRBJ2-5,NA,TRBV5-1,NA,CAGSSGIQETQYF,TGCGCCGGCAGCTCCGGGATTCAAGAGACCCAGTACTTC
TRBJ1-1,TRBD1,TRBV4-1,NA,CASSQDEGGGTEAFF,TGCGCCAGCAGCCAAGATGAAGGGGGCGGCACTGAAGCTTTCTTT
TRBJ1-2,NA,TRBV16,NA,CASSQRKGTNYGYTF,TGTGCCAGCAGCCAAAGGAAGGGAACTAACTATGGCTACACCTTC
TRBJ1-5,NA,TRBV7-2,NA,CASSRTSGSNQPQHF,TGTGCCAGCAGCCGAACGTCGGGTAGCAATCAGCCCCAGCATTTT
TRBJ1-1,NA,TRBV20-1,NA,CSAVRGSKTFF,TGCAGTGCGGTACGGGGTTCAAAAACTTTCTTT
TRBJ2-5,NA,TRBV6-5,NA,CASRKPGSPAETQYF,TGTGCCAGCAGGAAACCTGGATCCCCCGCGGAGACCCAGTACTTC
TRBJ1-1,NA,TRBV5-6,few,CASSLGQGIGEAFF,TGTGCCAGCAGCTTGGGTCAGGGGATAGGTGAAGCTTTCTTT
TRBJ2-1,NA,TRBV4-1,few,CASSQTSGTGNNEQFF,TGCGCCAGCAGCCAAACCTCCGGGACTGGGAACAATGAGCAGTTCTTC
TRBJ1-4,NA,TRBV14,NA,CASSRDPNEKLFF,TGTGCCAGCTCCCGGGACCCTAATGAAAAACTGTTTTTT
TRBJ2-1,NA,TRBV7-2,few,CASSLVGPSSYNEQFF,TGTGCCAGCAGCTTAGTCGGTCCGAGCTCCTACAATGAGCAGTTCTTC
TRBJ2-3,NA,TRBV7-9,NA,CASSSAGRGITVTQYF,TGTGCCAGCAGCTCGGCGGGGCGAGGGATCACAGTTACGCAGTATTTT
TRBJ1-3,NA,TRBV7-6,NA,CASSFTGYNGNTIYF,TGTGCCAGCAGCTTTACAGGCTATAATGGAAACACCATATATTTT
TRBJ2-3,NA,TRBV4-3,many,CASSQEGRRTDTQYF,TGCGCCAGCAGCCAAGAAGGCAGACGCACAGATACGCAGTATTTT
TRBJ2-7,TRBD2,TRBV30,few,CAVGGSHEQYF,TGTGCCGTGGGGGGGTCCCACGAGCAGTACTTC
TRBJ2-1,NA,TRBV3-1,NA,CASSQVRGYSYNEQFF,TGTGCCAGCAGCCAAGTCCGCGGATACTCCTACAATGAGCAGTTCTTC
TRBJ2-5,NA,TRBV20-1,NA,CSASSYARGSTYNEQYF,TGCAGTGCTAGTTCCTACGCTAGGGGCAGCACCTACAATGAGCAGTACTTC
TRBJ2-7,NA,TRBV5-1,NA,CASSLAVDEQYF,TGCGCCAGCAGCTTGGCGGTGGATGAGCAGTACTTC
TRBJ2-5,NA,TRBV11-1,many,CASSFSGPQETQYF,TGTGCCAGCAGCTTTTCGGGACCACAAGAGACCCAGTACTTC
TRBJ2-2,NA,TRBV25-1,NA,CASSEEWNTGELFF,TGTGCCAGCAGTGAAGAGTGGAACACCGGGGAGCTGTTTTTT
TRBJ2-3,TRBD2,TRBV24-1,NA,CATSDVSGGRTDTQYF,TGTGCCACCAGTGATGTTAGCGGGGGACGCACAGATACGCAGTATTTT
TRBJ1-5,NA,TRBV6-2/TRBV6-3,NA,CASSRPFNQPQHF,TGTGCCAGCTCTCGTCCGTTCAATCAGCCCCAGCATTTT
TRBJ2-3,NA,TRBV9,few,CASSAGRVDTQYF,TGTGCCAGCAGCGCCGGACGGGTCGATACGCAGTATTTT
TRBJ2-1,NA,TRBV4-1,once,CASSQVGVHEQFF,TGCGCCAGCAGCCAAGTGGGGGTCCATGAGCAGTTCTTC
TRBJ1-1,NA,TRBV4-3,once,CASSQVRVSPEAFF,TGCGCCAGCAGCCAAGTCAGGGTAAGCCCTGAAGCTTTCTTT
TRBJ2-1,NA,TRBV27,NA,CASSYYLSSYNEQFF,TGTGCCAGCAGTTACTATCTCAGCTCCTACAATGAGCAGTTCTTC
TRBJ1-2,NA,TRBV21-1,NA,CASSKAAQRCYGYTF,TGTGCCAGCAGCAAAGCTGCCCAGCGGTGCTATGGCTACACCTTC
TRBJ2-1,TRBD2,TRBV9,NA,CASSVMFGAGGNEQFF,TGTGCCAGCAGCGTAATGTTTGGGGCGGGAGGCAATGAGCAGTTCTTC
TRBJ2-5,NA,TRBV6-1,NA,CASSSTVMGKETQYF,TGTGCCAGTTCCTCGACAGTCATGGGGAAAGAGACCCAGTACTTC
TRBJ2-2,NA,TRBV5-1,NA,CANSLSGELFF,TGCGCCAACAGCTTGTCCGGGGAGCTGTTTTTT
TRBJ1-1,NA,TRBV7-9,few,CASSLIAGTIWFGDTEAFF,TGTGCCAGCAGCTTGATAGCGGGGACAATCTGGTTTGGGGACACTGAAGCTTTCTTT
TRBJ1-1,NA,TRBV15,few,CATSKRQTMNTEAFF,TGTGCCACCAGCAAGAGACAGACGATGAACACTGAAGCTTTCTTT
TRBJ2-2,NA,TRBV12-3/TRBV12-4,NA,CASTGQNTGELFF,TGTGCCAGCACGGGACAGAACACCGGGGAGCTGTTTTTT
TRBJ2-5,TRBD1,TRBV7-9,NA,CASSFLSGTEKETQYF,TGTGCCAGCAGCTTCCTTTCCGGGACAGAAAAAGAGACCCAGTACTTC
TRBJ1-1,NA,TRBV6-1,few,CASSETLNTEAFF,TGTGCCAGCAGTGAAACCTTGAACACTGAAGCTTTCTTT
TRBJ2-4,NA,TRBV21-1,NA,CASSKRGPWTGGVMAKNIQYF,TGTGCCAGCAGCAAAAGGGGGCCCTGGACAGGGGGAGTAATGGCCAAAAACATTCAGTACTTC
TRBJ2-5,TRBD2,TRBV27,NA,CASSSRAGRYQETQYF,TGTGCCAGCAGTTCCAGAGCGGGGAGGTACCAAGAGACCCAGTACTTC
TRBJ1-2,NA,TRBV7-2,NA,CASSLGAPGGNYGYTF,TGTGCCAGCAGCTTAGGAGCCCCAGGTGGTAACTATGGCTACACCTTC
TRBJ2-7,TRBD1,TRBV7-9,NA,CASSLRPGGKPHEQYF,TGTGCCAGCAGCTTACGCCCAGGGGGAAAACCCCACGAGCAGTACTTC